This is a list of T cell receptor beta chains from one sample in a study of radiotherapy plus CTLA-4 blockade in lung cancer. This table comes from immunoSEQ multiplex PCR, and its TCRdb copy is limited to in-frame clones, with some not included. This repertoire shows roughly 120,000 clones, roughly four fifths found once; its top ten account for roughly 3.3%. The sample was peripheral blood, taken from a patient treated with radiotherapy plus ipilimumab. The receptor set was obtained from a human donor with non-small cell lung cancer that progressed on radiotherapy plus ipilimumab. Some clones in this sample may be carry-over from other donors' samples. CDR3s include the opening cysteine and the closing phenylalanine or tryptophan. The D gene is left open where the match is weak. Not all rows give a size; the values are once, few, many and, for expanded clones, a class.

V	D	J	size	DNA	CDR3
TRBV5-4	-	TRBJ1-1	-	TGTGCCAGCAGCTTTGGACATACTGAAGCTTTCTTT	CASSFGHTEAFF
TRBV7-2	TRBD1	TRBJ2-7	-	TGTGCCAGCAGCTTAGATGGGACAGGGGACGAGCAGTACTTC	CASSLDGTGDEQYF
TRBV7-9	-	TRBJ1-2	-	TGTGCCAGCAGCTCCTCAGGGGAGGGTGGCTACACCTTC	CASSSSGEGGYTF
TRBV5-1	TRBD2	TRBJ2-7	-	TGCGCCAGCAGCTCCCAAGCGGGAATCTACGAGCAGTACTTC	CASSSQAGIYEQYF
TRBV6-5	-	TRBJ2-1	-	TGTGCCAGCAGTTACTCTTGGGACATGTTGAATGAGCAGTTCTTC	CASSYSWDMLNEQFF
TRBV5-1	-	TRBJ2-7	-	TGCGCCAGCAGCTTGTACGGTACCTACGAGCAGTACTTC	CASSLYGTYEQYF
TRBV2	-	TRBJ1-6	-	TGTGCCAGCGTCTATGGGTTTAATTCACCCCTCCACTTT	CASVYGFNSPLHF
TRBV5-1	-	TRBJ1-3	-	TGCGCCAGCGCCGACGGTGGAAACACCATATATTTT	CASADGGNTIYF
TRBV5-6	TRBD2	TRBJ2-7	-	TGTGCCAGCAGCCACAGGACTAGCGGCCACACCTACGAGCAGTACTTC	CASSHRTSGHTYEQYF
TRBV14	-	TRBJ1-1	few	TGTGCCAGCAGCCGGATAAGACAGGCAGGAGCTTTCTTT	CASSRIRQAGAFF
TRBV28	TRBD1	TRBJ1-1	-	TGTGCCAGCAGTTTCCCTCTACAGGGGCTTTCTGAAGCTTTCTTT	CASSFPLQGLSEAFF
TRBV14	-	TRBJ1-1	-	TGTGCCAGCAGCCGAGGGGGGACTGAAGCTTTCTTT	CASSRGGTEAFF
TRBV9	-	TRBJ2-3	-	TGTGCCAGCAGCGTGGTGAGCACAGATACGCAGTATTTT	CASSVVSTDTQYF
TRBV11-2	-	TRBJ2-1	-	TGTGCCAGCAGCTTAGGGTGGGTCGTCAATGAGCAGTTCTTC	CASSLGWVVNEQFF
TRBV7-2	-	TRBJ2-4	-	TGTGCCAGCAGCCTCGGCTTCCCGGGCATTCAGTACTTC	CASSLGFPGIQYF
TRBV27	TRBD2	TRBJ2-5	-	TGTGCCAGCAGAAAGGGGACTAGCGATCTGGAAGGAGAGACCCAGTACTTC	CASRKGTSDLEGETQYF
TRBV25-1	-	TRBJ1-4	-	TGTGCCAGCAGTGATCCCCGACGTTGGGGGAAACTGTTTTTT	CASSDPRRWGKLFF
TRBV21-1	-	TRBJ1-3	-	TGTGCCAGCAGCTCACAGGTGCCCTCTGGAAACACCATATATTTT	CASSSQVPSGNTIYF
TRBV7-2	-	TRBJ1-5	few	TGTGCCAGCACCTTCAACGGAAATCAGCCCCAGCATTTT	CASTFNGNQPQHF
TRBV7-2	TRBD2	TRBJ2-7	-	TGTGCCAGCAGCTTTCTAGCGGGGGGAACCTACGAGCAGTACTTC	CASSFLAGGTYEQYF
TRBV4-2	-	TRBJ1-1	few	TGTGCCAGCAGCCGCCCCTGGGGGTTGAACACTGAAGCTTTCTTT	CASSRPWGLNTEAFF
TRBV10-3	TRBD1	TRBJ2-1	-	TGTGCCATCAGTGAGTCGACGCGGACAGGCAACAATGAGCAGTTCTTC	CAISESTRTGNNEQFF
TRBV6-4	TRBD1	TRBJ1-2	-	TGTGCCAGCAGTGAATACGGGACAGGAGCTTATGGCTACACCTTC	CASSEYGTGAYGYTF
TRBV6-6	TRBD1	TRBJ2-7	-	TGTGCCAGCAGTTACGGACAGGGTGGGCAGTACTTC	CASSYGQGGQYF
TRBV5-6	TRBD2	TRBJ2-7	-	TGTGCCAGCAGCCCCGGCCCTAGCGGGGGTTACGAGCAGTACTTC	CASSPGPSGGYEQYF
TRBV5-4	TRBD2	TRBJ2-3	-	TGTGCCAGCAGCTTGCTGTGGGGCGGGGGGGACTCAGATACGCAGTATTTT	CASSLLWGGGDSDTQYF
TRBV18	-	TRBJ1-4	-	TGTGCCAGCTCACCTTTCGCAGAACGAAATGAAAAACTGTTTTTT	CASSPFAERNEKLFF
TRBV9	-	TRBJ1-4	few	TGTGCCAGCAGCGTAAGGGGTCAGCTTAATGAAAAACTGTTTTTT	CASSVRGQLNEKLFF
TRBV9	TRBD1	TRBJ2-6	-	TGTGCCAGCAGCGGGACAGGGGAGGGGTGGGCTGGGGCCAACGTCCTGACTTTC	CASSGTGEGWAGANVLTF
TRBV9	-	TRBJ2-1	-	TGTGCCAGCAGCGTAGTGAGCAATGATGAGCAGTTCTTC	CASSVVSNDEQFF
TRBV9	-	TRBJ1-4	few	TGTGCCAGCAGCGTAGTGGCCAGGGCGGATAGGCGTTCTAATGAAAAACTGTTTTTT	CASSVVARADRRSNEKLFF
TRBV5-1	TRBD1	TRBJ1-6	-	TGCGCCAGCACCGCGGGACAGGGTACTTCACCCCTCCGCTTT	CASTAGQGTSPLRF
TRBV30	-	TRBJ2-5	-	TGTGCCTGGGAAAGTGGGTTCCAAGAGACCCAGTACTTC	CAWESGFQETQYF
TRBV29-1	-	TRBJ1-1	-	TGCAGCGGATTTTTGAACACTGAAGCTTTCTTT	CSGFLNTEAFF
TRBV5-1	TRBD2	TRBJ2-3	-	TGCGCCAGCAGCCGGATCGGGCGGGGGGCATTCACAGATACGCAGTATTTT	CASSRIGRGAFTDTQYF
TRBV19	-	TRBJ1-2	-	TGTGCCAGTAGGCCCGGGCAGGGTGCTGGCTACACCTTC	CASRPGQGAGYTF
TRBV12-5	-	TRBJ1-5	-	TGTGCTAGTGGTCGCGGAAGGGGTCAGCCCCAGCATTTT	CASGRGRGQPQHF
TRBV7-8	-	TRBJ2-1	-	TGTGCCAGCAGCCGCGACGGGGCCGGTTACAATGAGCAGTTCTTC	CASSRDGAGYNEQFF
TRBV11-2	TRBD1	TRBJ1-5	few	TGTGCCAGCAGCTCCACAGGGGGCTCTGGCAATCAGCCCCAGCATTTT	CASSSTGGSGNQPQHF
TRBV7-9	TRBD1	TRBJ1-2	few	TGTGCCAGCAGCGACCGGGACAGGGCGTACTTAAACTATGGCTACACCTTC	CASSDRDRAYLNYGYTF
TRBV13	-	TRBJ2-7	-	TGTGCCAGCAGCTTAATCCACGAGCAGTACTTC	CASSLIHEQYF
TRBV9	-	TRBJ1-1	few	TGTGCCAGCAGCGTGGGCGTTACGGACACTGAAGCTTTCTTT	CASSVGVTDTEAFF
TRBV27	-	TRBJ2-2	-	TGTGCCAGCAGTTTATCCACAGCCTACACCGGGGAGCTGTTTTTT	CASSLSTAYTGELFF
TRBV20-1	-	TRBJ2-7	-	TGCAGTGTCGGATACTCCTACGAGCAGTACTTC	CSVGYSYEQYF
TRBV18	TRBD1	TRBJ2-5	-	TGTGCCAGCTCCATACAGGGGGCTGGAGAGACCCAGTACTTC	CASSIQGAGETQYF
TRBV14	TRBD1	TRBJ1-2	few	TGTGCCAGCAGCCGCCCAGGGGGCTATGGCTACACCTTC	CASSRPGGYGYTF
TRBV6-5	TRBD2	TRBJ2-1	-	TGTGCCAGCAGCAGAGCGGGGACCTCCTACAATGAGCAGTTCTTC	CASSRAGTSYNEQFF
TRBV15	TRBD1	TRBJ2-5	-	TGTGCCACCAGCAGAGTCCGCCCGGGACAGGGGGGGGAGACCCAGTACTTC	CATSRVRPGQGGETQYF
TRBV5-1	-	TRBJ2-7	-	TGCGCCAGCAGCTTGGCCGGCGCGGTTATCTCCTACGAGCAGTACTTC	CASSLAGAVISYEQYF
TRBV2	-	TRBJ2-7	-	TGTGCCAGCACGGCAGAATCCTACGAGCAGTACTTC	CASTAESYEQYF
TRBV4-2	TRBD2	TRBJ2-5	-	TGTGCCAGCAGCCAAGATGGACTAGCGGGGGCTTGGACCCAGTACTTC	CASSQDGLAGAWTQYF
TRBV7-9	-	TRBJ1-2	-	TGTGCCAGCAGCTTAGAAAGAGGACCCTATGGCTACACCTTC	CASSLERGPYGYTF
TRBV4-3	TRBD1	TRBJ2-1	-	TGCGCCAGCAGCCAAGAAGGGACAGGGAGACGGAATGAGCAGTTCTTC	CASSQEGTGRRNEQFF
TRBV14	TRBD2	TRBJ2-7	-	TGTGCCAGCAGCCATAGATATCCCCGACTAGCGGGGGGAATCTACGAGCAGTACTTC	CASSHRYPRLAGGIYEQYF